These 23 T cell receptor beta chains were sequenced from one sample in a study of blood T cells in healthy people across ages. It was with a sample-barcoded 5' primer and a J-beta primer mix that a second PCR of about 7 to 12 cycles was run. TCRdb called the 5' RACE reads again in MiXCR, with one record for every CDR3 protein. The sample has hundreds of thousands of distinct CDR3 sequences, just over 55% seen once. The sequencing sample was made of blood. These receptors were obtained from a man aged 40-50 years in good health.

This clonotype was counted a few times. The chain links TRBV5-1 to TRBJ2-5; D possibly uses TRBD1 or TRBD2 (5 bases each). Per the germline V gene, CDR1 is SGHRS and CDR2 is YFSETQ. V lost 4 bases and J lost 1, with 20 bases in between. This CDR3 is 17 amino acids long. CDR3 in amino acids: CASSPGPAASIQETQYF. The DNA for the CDR3 is TGCGCCAGCAGCCCGGGACCCGCGGCATCCATCCAAGAGACCCAGTACTTC.

This rearrangement joins TRBV2 to TRBJ2-6, with a tentative D call TRBD1 (6 bases). Looked up from germline, CDR1 is SNHLY and CDR2 is FYNNEI. V gave up 3 bases and J gave up 0 bases, with 9 bases separating them. The CDR3 covers 16 residues. The CDR3 reads CASSERGGSGANVLTF. DNA for the CDR3: TGTGCCAGCAGTGAGAGAGGGGGCTCTGGGGCCAACGTCCTGACTTTC.

A remark on this clonotype: At one of its ends the junction is not consistent with the germline gene, which may arise from a read error. The CDR3 DNA follows: TGTAGCGGTGGGCGGGGGGGCGTTCAACATGAGCAGTTCTTC. Protein sequence: CSGGRGGVQHEQFF. The rearrangement uses TRBV29-1 and TRBJ2-1; 9 nucleotides match TRBD2. The CDR3 consists of 14 residues. Germline V gene data show CDR1 as SQVTM and CDR2 as ANQGSEA.

CDR3 nucleotide sequence: TGCAGTGCTAGGGAACCGGGACTAGCGGGAGGAGGAGAGACCCAGTACTTC. This codes for CSAREPGLAGGGETQYF. The V and J genes are TRBV20-1 and TRBJ2-5; the match to TRBD2 covers 15 bases. This CDR3 contains 17 residues. V dropped 3 bases and J dropped 4; count of bases not matched to a gene: 9. CDR1 and CDR2 (germline): DFQATT, SNEGSKA (reference sequence).

The chain links TRBV5-1 to TRBJ2-5; the match to TRBD1 covers 7 bases. V dropped 7 bases and J dropped 5; count of bases not matched to a gene: 8. Germline assignment: CDR1 SGHRS and CDR2 YFSETQ. The length of the CDR3 is 13 residues. The CDR3 here is CASGGQLAETQYF. The CDR3 DNA is TGCGCCAGCGGGGGACAGCTGGCGGAGACCCAGTACTTC.

The chain combines TRBV6-2 or TRBV6-3 with TRBJ1-1, with D maybe TRBD1 (6 bases). This CDR3 region has 17 residues. V dropped 10 bases and J dropped 3 bases, with 27 bases sitting between them. The germline CDR1 and CDR2 sequences are MNHEY and SVGEGT. The CDR3 DNA reads TGTGCCACCGTTAGGCTCCCCGGGACATCCAAGGACACTGAAGCTTTCTTT. As protein: CATVRLPGTSKDTEAFF.

This sequence joins TRBV13 and TRBJ2-3; D remains unclear. The CDR3 runs 15 residues. Per germline, CDR1 PRHDT and CDR2 FYEKMQ (reference sequence). V lost 5 bases, J lost 1 base, and 13 bases lay in between. The DNA of the CDR3 is TGTGCCAGCAGCCCAACCAAAGTCGGCACAGATACGCAGTATTTT. Translating gives CASSPTKVGTDTQYF.

The V call is TRBV5-1, the J call TRBJ2-7; 9 bases line up with TRBD2. V gave up 4 bases and J gave up 0 bases; unmatched junction bases: 5. This CDR3 has 15 amino acids. Germline V CDR1 and CDR2: SGHRS, YFSETQ. The CDR3 loop reads CASSGAGGLSYEQYF. CDR3 sequence (DNA): TGCGCCAGCAGCGGAGCGGGAGGCCTCTCCTACGAGCAGTACTTC.

Only a few counts were recorded for this clonotype. This chain connects TRBV27 to TRBJ2-3, with TRBD2 identical over 8 bases. Trimming removed 3 bases from V and 6 bases from J; junction bases left unmatched: 2. Germline V gene sequence: CDR1 MNHEY, CDR2 SMNVEV (reference sequence). This CDR3 spans 13 amino acids. The DNA of the CDR3 is TGTGCCAGCAGTTTCGGGGGGGCGGATACGCAGTATTTT. Amino acids: CASSFGGADTQYF.

The V and J genes are TRBV5-8 and TRBJ2-5; the D gene is possibly TRBD1 (6 bases). The CDR3 has 14 amino acids. V shed 2 bases and J shed 2 bases, with 10 bases lying between them. Germline V lookup: CDR1 SGHTS, CDR2 YDEGEE. The CDR3, as DNA: TGTGCCAGCAGCTTAGGACAGCAACAAGAGACCCAGTACTTC. Residues: CASSLGQQQETQYF.

The chain links TRBV20-1 to TRBJ2-1; possible D gene TRBD2, 6 bases. The CDR3 has 14 residues. CDR1 is DFQATT, CDR2 SNEGSKA, per germline (reference sequence). Trimming stripped 6 bases from V and 0 bases from J, with 12 bases between. CDR3 amino acids: CSAEDYSSYNEQFF. CDR3 DNA sequence: TGCAGTGCCGAGGACTATTCCTCCTACAATGAGCAGTTCTTC.

This clonotype has only a few counts. The chain is built from TRBV7-3 and TRBJ2-1; D possibly corresponds to TRBD1 (6 bases). Trimming removed 0 bases at V and 4 bases at J, with 10 bases between. In germline, CDR1 is SGHTA, CDR2 FQGTGA. The CDR3 covers 15 residues. The CDR3 nucleotides read TGTGCCAGCAGCTTAACTGGGACAACTTACAATGAGCAGTTCTTC. This translates into CASSLTGTTYNEQFF. Supplemented by reference TRBV7-3 and TRBJ2-1, the full variable domain reads GAGVSQTPSNKVTEKGKYVELRCDPISGHTALYWYRQSLGQGPEFLIYFQGTGAADDSGLPNDRFFAVRPEGSVSTLKIQRTERGDSAVYLCASSLTGTTYNEQFFGPGTRLTVL.

The V and J genes are TRBV11-2 and TRBJ2-3; 10 bases are a match to TRBD2. J gave up 4 bases and V 3 bases, and 10 bases lay outside the gene matches. Germline V CDR1 and CDR2: SGHAT, FQNNGV. This CDR3 spans 17 amino acids. CDR3 residues: CASSLERLAGVADTQYF. The CDR3 DNA reads TGTGCCAGCAGCTTGGAACGCCTAGCGGGAGTCGCAGATACGCAGTATTTT.

The chain is built from TRBV20-1 and TRBJ2-3; tentatively, D is TRBD2 (5 bases). Deletions cut 2 bases from V and 5 bases from J, with 14 bases between. CDR3 length equals 14 residues. Germline assignment: CDR1 DFQATT and CDR2 SNEGSKA (reference sequence). The chain's CDR3 is CSARLSGSGDTQYF. The CDR3 coding sequence is TGCAGTGCTAGATTGAGTGGGAGTGGAGATACGCAGTATTTT.

This clonotype turned up a few times. V is TRBV20-1 and J is TRBJ2-7; D not certain. Germline V gives CDR1 DFQATT, CDR2 SNEGSKA (reference sequence). V shed 0 bases and J shed 2 bases, with 11 bases lying between them. This CDR3 has 14 amino acids. The CDR3 sequence: CSARDLGHPYEQYF. For the CDR3, the DNA is TGCAGTGCTAGAGATCTCGGTCACCCCTACGAGCAGTACTTC.

The V call is TRBV3-1, the J call TRBJ2-1; 9 bases fit TRBD2. This CDR3 region has 18 residues. V trimming: 2 bases; J trimming: 8 bases; junction bases outside the gene matches: 16. The germline V gene encodes CDR1 LGHDT and CDR2 YNNKEL (reference sequence). CDR3 amino acids: CASSQPLGTSRAGYEQFF. CDR3 coding DNA: TGTGCCAGCAGCCAACCCTTGGGGACTAGCAGGGCGGGATATGAGCAGTTCTTC.

This clonotype has a handful of counts. In DNA, the CDR3 is TGTGCCAGCAGCGACCCCTTCGAAGAGACCCAGTACTTC. This codes for CASSDPFEETQYF. The chain couples TRBV27 to TRBJ2-7; no firm D call. Gene TRBJ2-5 matches the end of the DNA better, so the J call may be wrong. The CDR3 is 13 amino acids. CDR1 is MNHEY and CDR2 is SMNVEV in the germline V gene (reference sequence).

The rearrangement joins TRBV29-1 to TRBJ2-7; 10 bases match TRBD1. The DNA matches TRBJ2-5 better at its end, which makes the J call doubtful. This CDR3 has 14 amino acids. Germline CDR1 and CDR2: SQVTM and ANQGSEA. CDR3: CSVEKTGGRETQYF. CDR3 coding DNA: TGCAGCGTTGAAAAGACAGGGGGCAGGGAGACCCAGTACTTC.

CDR3 in DNA: TGCGCCAGCAGCTTGGCCAGGACATCCAACGTTCGTTACGAGCAGTACTTC. Translating it yields CASSLARTSNVRYEQYF. The chain is built from TRBV5-1 and TRBJ2-7, with D tentatively TRBD1 (5 bases). V lost 0 bases to trimming and J lost 4 bases, with 20 bases between them. The CDR3 sequence is 17 residues long. The V gene's germline CDR1 is SGHRS and CDR2 YFSETQ.

The rearrangement joins TRBV6-1 to TRBJ1-6; possible D gene TRBD1, 5 bases. Germline-derived CDR1 and CDR2 are MNHNS and SASEGT. The CDR3 is made up of 15 amino acids. Trimming removed 7 bases from V and 7 bases from J, with 17 bases in between. CDR3 loop: CASMLHGGLNSPLHF. CDR3 sequence (DNA): TGTGCCAGCATGCTCCACGGGGGTCTGAATTCACCCCTCCACTTT.

This clonotype has just a few counts. The chain joins TRBV7-2 to TRBJ2-5, with D possibly TRBD1 on 6 matching bases. The J call is uncertain, as TRBJ2-7 better fits the DNA end. CDR1 and CDR2 (germline): SGHTA, FQGNSA. The CDR3 runs 13 residues. The CDR3 reads CATHVQGRGEQYF. The CDR3, as DNA: TGTGCCACCCACGTACAGGGAAGGGGCGAGCAGTACTTC.

The chain employs TRBV6-5 and TRBJ2-1, with a possible D match to TRBD1 (5 bases). The V and J ends lost 3 bases and 10 bases respectively, with 10 bases between them. This CDR3 region has 12 residues. Germline CDR1 and CDR2: MNHEY and SVGAGI. DNA of the CDR3: TGTGCCAGCAGTTATCTCCAGGGCGAGCAGTTCTTC. It yields the protein CASSYLQGEQFF.

The chain links TRBV20-1 to TRBJ2-3; D may be TRBD2 (5 bases). Between the trimmed V and J ends, which lost 0 bases and 7 bases, there was a span of 14 bases. CDR1 is DFQATT, CDR2 SNEGSKA, per germline (reference sequence). The CDR3 loop spans 14 amino acids. CDR3 in amino acids: CSARDAGETNTQYF. CDR3 DNA: TGCAGTGCTAGAGATGCGGGCGAAACAAATACGCAGTATTTT.